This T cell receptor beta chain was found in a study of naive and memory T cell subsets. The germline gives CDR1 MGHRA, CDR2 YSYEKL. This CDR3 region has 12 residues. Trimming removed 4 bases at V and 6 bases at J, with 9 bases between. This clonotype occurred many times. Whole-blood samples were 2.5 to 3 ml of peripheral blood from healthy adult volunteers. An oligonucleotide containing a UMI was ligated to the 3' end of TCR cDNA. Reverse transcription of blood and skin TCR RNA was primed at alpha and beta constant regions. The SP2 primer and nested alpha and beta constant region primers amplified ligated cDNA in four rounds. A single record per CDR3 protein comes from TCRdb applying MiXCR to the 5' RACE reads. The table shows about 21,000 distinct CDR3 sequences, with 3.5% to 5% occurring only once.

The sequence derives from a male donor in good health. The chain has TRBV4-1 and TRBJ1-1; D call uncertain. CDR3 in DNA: TGCGCCAGCAGCCGACCTGGCTCTGAAGCTTTCTTT. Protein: CASSRPGSEAFF.